One and the same sample provided the 10 T cell receptor beta chains below, sequenced in a study of cytomegalovirus exposure and HLA in healthy donors. Primers: 60 Vbeta forward and 13 Jbeta reverse. TCRdb keeps only in-frame clones here, not all; method: immunoSEQ multiplex PCR. The sample has about 140,000 clones, around four fifths seen once. Sequences were obtained from PBMCs. All receptors come from a man aged 30 to 39 in good health and CMV-seropositive.

In its sample, this clone was seen a few times. The J gene is TRBJ1-1, the V gene TRBV9; D is undetermined. Trimming took off 6 bases at V and 4 bases at J, with 13 bases between the two ends. The CDR3 covers 13 residues. The germline V gene has CDR1 SGDLS and CDR2 YYNGEE. For the CDR3, the DNA is TGTGCCAGCACCCCCCCCTACAGCACTGAAGCTTTCTTT. This sequence encodes CASTPPYSTEAFF.

CDR3 nucleotides: TGTGCTAGTGGTACGGGACAGGGTGGGCGTGGAACTAATGAAAAACTGTTTTTT. Its protein product is CASGTGQGGRGTNEKLFF. This chain links TRBV12-5 with TRBJ1-4, with 9 bases lining up with TRBD1. V dropped 5 bases and J dropped 1; count of bases not matched to a gene: 11. Germline CDR1 reads LGHNT; CDR2 reads FRNRAP. This CDR3 spans 18 amino acids.

The sample holds many counts of this clone. The chain employs TRBV7-2 and TRBJ2-7; 16 bases line up with TRBD2. The V and J ends lost 5 bases and 3 bases, in that order; junction bases with no gene match: 7. The CDR3 has 17 amino acids. Germline V CDR1 and CDR2: SGHTA, FQGNSA. Here the CDR3 DNA reads TGTGCCAGCAGCCCCGGGACTAGCGGGAGGGCCATCTACGAGCAGTACTTC. It encodes CASSPGTSGRAIYEQYF.

The chain recombines TRBV6-1 with TRBJ1-2; D possibly corresponds to TRBD1 (5 bases). V lost 2 bases, J lost 5 bases, and 12 bases lay in between. The CDR3 runs to 14 residues. The germline gives CDR1 MNHNS, CDR2 SASEGT. DNA of the CDR3: TGTGCCAGCAGTGAATTATGGGGGGTTTATGGCTACACCTTC. Its translation: CASSELWGVYGYTF.

The chain employs TRBV11-3 and TRBJ1-2; 7 positions agree with TRBD1. With 3 bases clipped from V and 2 bases from J, the junction kept 12 bases outside the gene matches. The CDR3 covers 17 residues. Germline values: CDR1 SGHNT, CDR2 YENEEA. CDR3 in DNA: TGTGCCAGCAGCTTGCGCGGACAGGATCTCCTCAACTATGGCTACACCTTC. It specifies CASSLRGQDLLNYGYTF.

The chain couples TRBV7-2 to TRBJ1-2; D is possibly TRBD1 (5 bases). V was trimmed by 5 bases and J by 4 bases, leaving 17 bases between them. The CDR3 is 15 residues long. CDR1 SGHTA and CDR2 FQGNSA come from the germline V gene. The CDR3 here is CASSRDGGGTYGYTF. The CDR3 nucleotides are TGTGCCAGCAGCAGGGACGGTGGGGGGACCTATGGCTACACCTTC.

J is TRBJ2-7 and V is TRBV9; 10 nucleotides agree with TRBD2. Germline CDR1 and CDR2: SGDLS and YYNGEE. J lost 6 bases, V lost 1 base, and 7 bases had no gene match. The CDR3 extends over 15 amino acids. The CDR3 region has the DNA TGTGCCAGCAGCGTAAGTGTACTAGCGGGATCCGAGCAGTACTTC. Amino acid sequence: CASSVSVLAGSEQYF.

J is TRBJ2-1 and V is TRBV5-1, with 10 bases lining up with TRBD2. With 4 bases clipped from V and 7 bases from J, the junction kept 8 bases outside the gene matches. The CDR3 loop spans 15 amino acids. CDR1 SGHRS and CDR2 YFSETQ come from the germline V gene. For the CDR3, the DNA is TGCGCCAGCAGCGCATCCCTAGCGGGGGAAAATGAGCAGTTCTTC. Protein sequence: CASSASLAGENEQFF.

V usage is TRBV27 and J usage is TRBJ2-7, with D uncertain. The germline V gene encodes CDR1 MNHEY and CDR2 SMNVEV (reference sequence). Trimming left V 2 bases short and J 5 bases short, with 7 bases between. The CDR3 covers 12 residues. CDR3 residues: CASSLGPHEQYF. DNA for the CDR3: TGTGCCAGCAGTTTAGGGCCACACGAGCAGTACTTC.

This clone was detected only a few times. This chain joins TRBV19 and TRBJ1-1; TRBD1 might be the D (5 bases). Germline loops: CDR1 LNHDA, CDR2 SQIVND (reference sequence). The CDR3 has 16 residues. The V gene lost 1 base and the J gene lost 8 bases, with 20 bases spanning the gap. The CDR3 DNA sequence: TGTGCCAGTAGTATAGGGGGAGGGGCGGCTCCAGCGGAAGCTTTCTTT. It specifies CASSIGGGAAPAEAFF.